The 2 T cell receptor beta chains in this list originate from one sample, sequenced in a study of blood T cell repertoires in COVID-19. Profiled with immunoSEQ multiplex PCR; TCRdb holds only in-frame clones, not every one. Of 250,000 to 300,000 clones in the sample, under 95% were seen once. Sequencing was carried out using PBMCs or T cells enriched from blood (not recorded which). All receptors come from a woman in her thirties or forties with acute COVID-19.

V gene TRBV11-2 combines with J gene TRBJ2-1; a possible D gene is TRBD2 (6 bases). Germline assignment: CDR1 SGHAT and CDR2 FQNNGV. Trimming pared 0 bases from V and 4 bases from J, leaving 10 bases between. The CDR3 extends over 15 amino acids. The CDR3: CASSLERGLYNEQFF. The CDR3 DNA follows: TGTGCCAGCAGCTTAGAGCGGGGACTTTACAATGAGCAGTTCTTC.

The V gene is TRBV19, the J gene TRBJ2-2; TRBD1 might be the D (6 bases). V was pared by 8 bases and J by 5 bases, with 18 bases between. This CDR3 comprises 15 residues. The germline CDR1 and CDR2 sequences are LNHDA and SQIVND (reference sequence). CDR3 sequence reads: CASRTTGSRTGELFF. The CDR3 DNA is TGTGCCAGTCGGACCACAGGGAGTCGGACCGGGGAGCTGTTTTTT.